In this sample, the clone carrying this T cell receptor beta chain turned up many times. As yet, its antigen is unknown. This entry is derived from a study of T cells in Graves' hyperthyroidism and ophthalmopathy. Study findings and constraints: Prediction of ophthalmopathy progression came a median around 6 months pre-onset.

Amplified TCR beta CDR3 regions came from RNA transcripts. A set of HTBI primers served as the primers for a first-round RT-PCR of the TCR CDR3. TCRdb fed the multiplex PCR reads into MiXCR, producing one record per CDR3 protein. The data contain about 720,000 distinct CDR3 sequences, around a sixth of them singletons. V was clipped by 3 bases and J by 1 base, with 4 bases between them. The CDR3 runs 13 residues. CDR1 and CDR2 (germline): LGHDT, YNNKEL (reference sequence). The TCR comes from a woman in her forties or fifties with Graves' hyperthyroidism that later progressed to Graves' ophthalmopathy. This sequence joins TRBV3-1 and TRBJ1-3; no firm D call. The specimen was blood. CDR3 residues: CASSHPSGNTIYF. The CDR3 bases are TGTGCCAGCAGCCACCCATCTGGAAACACCATATATTTT.